This record covers a single T cell receptor (beta chain). How the authors handled the data: Scientists estimated how many nucleated cells there were by amplifying reference gene primers. Here immunoSEQ multiplex PCR was the method, and the copy in TCRdb shows in-frame clones only, minus some. For V, J and clone size, that table is used; D and trimming come from the DNA. This table holds 60,000 to 75,000 clones, around 90% found once. During active infection, Seattle patients enrolled and were then monitored through disease. The data were taken from a study of blood T cell repertoires in COVID-19. Background on the study: The origin of the acute and convalescent COVID-19 samples was the United States, Italy and Spain. PBMCs, B-cell-depleted T cells, or T cells were the source of the cDNA or gDNA that made up the material.

The ends lost 5 bases at V and 5 bases at J; junction bases unmatched: 6. From germline, CDR1 is LNHDA and CDR2 SQIVND (reference sequence). The CDR3 has 14 residues. The TCR was taken from a man aged 40-55 years with COVID-19, enrolled during active disease. This sequence joins TRBV19 and TRBJ1-2, with 9 bases fitting TRBD1. Sequenced material: peripheral blood. CDR3 sequence: CASSPGTGRYGYTF. In DNA form, the CDR3 reads TGTGCCAGTAGTCCCGGGACAGGGAGGTATGGCTACACCTTC.